A selection of T cell receptor beta chains follows, all from one sample in a study of shared T cell receptors in the human thymus. Generated by immunoSEQ multiplex PCR, the TCRdb table keeps only in-frame clones and is missing some. Of 600,000 or so clones listed, more than 75% were seen once; the top ten hold about 0.0094%. The sample also formed part of further work on human thymus T cells.

Sequenced material: thymocytes. The receptors shown here come from a boy under two years old with a congenital heart defect. CDR3s include the opening cysteine and the closing phenylalanine or tryptophan. Each record gives: J gene, clone size, D gene, V gene, CDR3 protein, CDR3 DNA. The D gene is left open where the match is weak. Clone size is given for some rows only: seen once, a few or many times, or a class if the clone is expanded.

j_gene: TRBJ2-6; abundance: once; d_gene: TRBD2; v_gene: TRBV14; CDR3aa: CASSQGTLPGTSPGANVLTF; CDR3nt: TGTGCCAGCAGCCAGGGGACTCTTCCCGGGACTAGCCCTGGGGCCAACGTCCTGACTTTC
j_gene: TRBJ1-2; abundance: NA; d_gene: NA; v_gene: TRBV11-2; CDR3aa: CASSPPNYGYTF; CDR3nt: TGTGCCAGCAGCCCCCCGAACTATGGCTACACCTTC
j_gene: TRBJ1-1; abundance: NA; d_gene: NA; v_gene: TRBV5-1; CDR3aa: CASSYYQDHQSTHMNTEAFF; CDR3nt: TGCGCCAGCAGCTATTACCAAGATCATCAGTCCACACATATGAACACTGAAGCTTTCTTT
j_gene: TRBJ2-7; abundance: NA; d_gene: TRBD1; v_gene: TRBV6-1; CDR3aa: CASLKTGVHSYEQYF; CDR3nt: TGTGCCAGCCTTAAGACAGGGGTTCATAGCTACGAGCAGTACTTC
j_gene: TRBJ2-7; abundance: NA; d_gene: NA; v_gene: TRBV5-5; CDR3aa: CASSLWAPNSYEQYF; CDR3nt: TGTGCCAGCAGCTTGTGGGCCCCGAACTCCTACGAGCAGTACTTC
j_gene: TRBJ2-6; abundance: NA; d_gene: NA; v_gene: TRBV19; CDR3aa: CASRDRDTGANVLTF; CDR3nt: TGTGCCAGTAGAGACCGGGACACTGGGGCCAACGTCCTGACTTTC
j_gene: TRBJ2-7; abundance: NA; d_gene: TRBD2; v_gene: TRBV19; CDR3aa: CASSIDSGVSAEQYF; CDR3nt: TGTGCCAGTAGTATAGATAGCGGGGTATCGGCCGAGCAGTACTTC
j_gene: TRBJ1-1; abundance: NA; d_gene: TRBD1; v_gene: TRBV6-5; CDR3aa: CASRADRVGNTEAFF; CDR3nt: TGTGCCAGCAGAGCGGACAGGGTTGGAAACACTGAAGCTTTCTTT
j_gene: TRBJ2-1; abundance: NA; d_gene: NA; v_gene: TRBV2; CDR3aa: CASSFRSLTNEQFF; CDR3nt: TGTGCCAGCAGTTTTAGGAGTCTTACCAATGAGCAGTTCTTC
j_gene: TRBJ2-3; abundance: NA; d_gene: NA; v_gene: TRBV25-1; CDR3aa: CASSEILENTQYF; CDR3nt: TGTGCCAGCAGTGAAATTTTGGAGAATACGCAGTATTTT
j_gene: TRBJ1-2; abundance: NA; d_gene: NA; v_gene: TRBV28; CDR3aa: CASKSHPLPAQNYGYTF; CDR3nt: TGTGCCTCAAAGAGCCATCCCCTACCCGCTCAAAACTATGGCTACACCTTC
j_gene: TRBJ2-1; abundance: once; d_gene: TRBD2; v_gene: TRBV6-5; CDR3aa: CASSPGTSCNEQFF; CDR3nt: TGTGCCAGCAGTCCCGGGACTAGCTGCAATGAGCAGTTCTTC
j_gene: TRBJ2-1; abundance: NA; d_gene: NA; v_gene: TRBV10-3; CDR3aa: CAISDSLRGMNEQFF; CDR3nt: TGTGCCATCAGTGATAGTTTGCGGGGCATGAATGAGCAGTTCTTC
j_gene: TRBJ1-1; abundance: NA; d_gene: NA; v_gene: TRBV30; CDR3aa: CAWSVLWGDTEAFF; CDR3nt: TGTGCCTGGAGTGTACTCTGGGGAGACACTGAAGCTTTCTTT
j_gene: TRBJ1-2; abundance: NA; d_gene: TRBD1; v_gene: TRBV28; CDR3aa: CASRARGPRGLGNYGYTF; CDR3nt: TGTGCCAGCAGGGCCAGGGGACCCAGGGGGCTTGGTAACTATGGCTACACCTTC
j_gene: TRBJ2-1; abundance: NA; d_gene: TRBD2; v_gene: TRBV10-1; CDR3aa: CASSLASGSLNEQFF; CDR3nt: TGCGCCAGCAGTTTAGCTAGCGGGAGCCTCAATGAGCAGTTCTTC
j_gene: TRBJ2-7; abundance: NA; d_gene: NA; v_gene: TRBV7-2; CDR3aa: CASSPVVGVYEQYF; CDR3nt: TGTGCCAGCAGCCCCGTGGTAGGGGTCTACGAGCAGTACTTC
j_gene: TRBJ1-5; abundance: NA; d_gene: NA; v_gene: TRBV29-1; CDR3aa: CSVGASNQPQHF; CDR3nt: TGCAGCGTTGGAGCAAGCAATCAGCCCCAGCATTTT
j_gene: TRBJ2-7; abundance: NA; d_gene: NA; v_gene: TRBV14; CDR3aa: CASSQATLAYYSYEQYF; CDR3nt: TGTGCCAGCAGCCAAGCCACGCTAGCCTATTACTCCTACGAGCAGTACTTC
j_gene: TRBJ2-3; abundance: NA; d_gene: TRBD2; v_gene: TRBV14; CDR3aa: CASSQELAGVRATTDTQYF; CDR3nt: TGTGCCAGCAGCCAAGAACTAGCGGGGGTAAGAGCCACCACAGATACGCAGTATTTT
j_gene: TRBJ2-3; abundance: few; d_gene: TRBD2; v_gene: TRBV7-9; CDR3aa: CASSSGLGADTQYF; CDR3nt: TGTGCCAGCAGCTCGGGACTAGGAGCAGATACGCAGTATTTT
j_gene: TRBJ1-5; abundance: NA; d_gene: TRBD1; v_gene: TRBV27; CDR3aa: CASSLEGTGNQPQHF; CDR3nt: TGTGCCAGCAGTTTGGAAGGGACAGGGAATCAGCCCCAGCATTTT
j_gene: TRBJ2-3; abundance: NA; d_gene: NA; v_gene: TRBV14; CDR3aa: CASSQDFPGKSDTQYF; CDR3nt: TGTGCCAGCAGCCAAGATTTCCCGGGGAAGTCCGATACGCAGTATTTT
j_gene: TRBJ1-1; abundance: once; d_gene: NA; v_gene: TRBV28; CDR3aa: CASSLGHFEAFF; CDR3nt: TGTGCCAGCAGTTTAGGACACTTTGAAGCTTTCTTT
j_gene: TRBJ2-2; abundance: NA; d_gene: NA; v_gene: TRBV7-9; CDR3aa: CASRQVRERVGELFF; CDR3nt: TGTGCCAGCAGACAAGTCAGGGAAAGGGTCGGGGAGCTGTTTTTT
j_gene: TRBJ1-2; abundance: NA; d_gene: NA; v_gene: TRBV29-1; CDR3aa: CSVEDGGAEGYTF; CDR3nt: TGCAGCGTTGAAGATGGAGGGGCCGAAGGCTACACCTTC
j_gene: TRBJ1-4; abundance: NA; d_gene: NA; v_gene: TRBV9; CDR3aa: CASTAGPKRTDNEKLFF; CDR3nt: TGTGCCAGCACCGCAGGCCCTAAGAGGACAGATAATGAAAAACTGTTTTTT
j_gene: TRBJ2-2; abundance: NA; d_gene: NA; v_gene: TRBV11-3; CDR3aa: CASSLGRRSANTGELFF; CDR3nt: TGTGCCAGCAGCTTAGGTCGCAGGTCCGCGAACACCGGGGAGCTGTTTTTT
j_gene: TRBJ2-7; abundance: once; d_gene: TRBD2; v_gene: TRBV4-2; CDR3aa: CASSQASGTTYEQYF; CDR3nt: TGTGCCAGCAGCCAGGCTAGCGGGACAACCTACGAGCAGTACTTC
j_gene: TRBJ2-7; abundance: few; d_gene: NA; v_gene: TRBV2; CDR3aa: CASLGGHEQYF; CDR3nt: TGTGCCAGCCTGGGAGGACACGAGCAGTACTTC
j_gene: TRBJ2-3; abundance: NA; d_gene: TRBD1; v_gene: TRBV4-3; CDR3aa: CASVQGADTQYF; CDR3nt: TGCGCCAGTGTGCAGGGGGCAGATACGCAGTATTTT
j_gene: TRBJ1-5; abundance: NA; d_gene: TRBD1; v_gene: TRBV7-8; CDR3aa: CASSLGTGKNQPQHF; CDR3nt: TGTGCCAGCAGCTTAGGGACAGGGAAGAATCAGCCCCAGCATTTT
j_gene: TRBJ1-2; abundance: NA; d_gene: NA; v_gene: TRBV7-9; CDR3aa: CASSLSTEADSRIGGGYTF; CDR3nt: TGTGCCAGCAGCTTATCGACGGAGGCGGACAGTCGGATAGGCGGTGGCTACACCTTC
j_gene: TRBJ1-1; abundance: NA; d_gene: NA; v_gene: TRBV2; CDR3aa: CASSPQGVAEAFF; CDR3nt: TGTGCCAGCAGTCCACAGGGTGTCGCTGAAGCTTTCTTT
j_gene: TRBJ2-7; abundance: once; d_gene: TRBD1; v_gene: TRBV28; CDR3aa: CASSTLRGRYEQYF; CDR3nt: TGTGCCAGCAGTACACTCAGGGGGCGCTACGAGCAGTACTTC
j_gene: TRBJ2-3; abundance: NA; d_gene: TRBD2; v_gene: TRBV4-3; CDR3aa: CASSPATSGGCTDTQYF; CDR3nt: TGCGCCAGCAGCCCAGCTACTAGCGGGGGGTGCACAGATACGCAGTATTTT
j_gene: TRBJ2-1; abundance: NA; d_gene: TRBD2; v_gene: TRBV9; CDR3aa: CASSVVSGTHNEQFF; CDR3nt: TGTGCCAGCAGCGTAGTGAGCGGGACGCACAATGAGCAGTTCTTC
j_gene: TRBJ1-5; abundance: NA; d_gene: NA; v_gene: TRBV28; CDR3aa: CASSWERRVVFQPQHF; CDR3nt: TGTGCCAGCAGTTGGGAGCGAAGGGTCGTATTCCAGCCCCAGCATTTT
j_gene: TRBJ2-7; abundance: NA; d_gene: TRBD1; v_gene: TRBV11-2; CDR3aa: CASSSQGSAVYEQYF; CDR3nt: TGTGCCAGCAGCTCACAGGGGTCCGCGGTTTACGAGCAGTACTTC
j_gene: TRBJ2-5; abundance: NA; d_gene: NA; v_gene: TRBV19; CDR3aa: CASSNRERETQYF; CDR3nt: TGTGCCAGTAGTAACCGGGAGAGGGAGACCCAGTACTTC
j_gene: TRBJ2-7; abundance: NA; d_gene: TRBD1; v_gene: TRBV7-3; CDR3aa: CASSCAGTGDQDYEQYF; CDR3nt: TGTGCCAGCAGCTGCGCCGGGACAGGGGACCAAGATTACGAGCAGTACTTC